This paragraph reports one T cell receptor (beta chain). This record belongs to a study of T-cell reconstitution after alpha-beta-depleted transplantation in children. V was clipped by 1 base and J by 0 bases, with 11 bases between them. Per germline, CDR1 SGHNT and CDR2 YYREEE (reference sequence). The CDR3 consists of 15 residues. Unique molecular identifiers were used in preparing the TCRbeta library. Each CDR3 protein is one row after TCRdb ran MiXCR on the PCR reads. There are 260,000 or so distinct CDR3 sequences in the sample; around 11% occur only once, and over 2% lies in the top ten. The chain links TRBV5-4 to TRBJ2-7; D is perhaps TRBD2 (5 bases). The TCR originated in a human donor who donated a stem cell graft to a child with acute lymphoblastic leukemia. The sequences come from PBMCs from the stem cell graft donor, collected from the stem cell graft. The CDR3 loop reads CASSLKGVNSYEQYF. The CDR3 DNA follows: TGTGCCAGCAGCTTGAAGGGAGTTAACTCCTACGAGCAGTACTTC.